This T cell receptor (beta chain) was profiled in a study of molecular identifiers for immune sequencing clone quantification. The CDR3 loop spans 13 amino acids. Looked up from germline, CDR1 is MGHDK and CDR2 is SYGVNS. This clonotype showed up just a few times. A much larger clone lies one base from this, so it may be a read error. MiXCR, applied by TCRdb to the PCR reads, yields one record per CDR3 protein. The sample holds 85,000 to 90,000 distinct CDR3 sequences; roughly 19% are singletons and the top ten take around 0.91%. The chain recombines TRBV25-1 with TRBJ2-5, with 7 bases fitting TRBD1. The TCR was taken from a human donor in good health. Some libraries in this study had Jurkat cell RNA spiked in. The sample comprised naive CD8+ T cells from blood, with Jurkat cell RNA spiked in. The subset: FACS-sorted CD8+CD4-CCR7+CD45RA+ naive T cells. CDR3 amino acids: CASSEGQQETQCF. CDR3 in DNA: TGTGCCAGCAGTGAGGGACAGCAAGAGACCCAGTGCTTC.